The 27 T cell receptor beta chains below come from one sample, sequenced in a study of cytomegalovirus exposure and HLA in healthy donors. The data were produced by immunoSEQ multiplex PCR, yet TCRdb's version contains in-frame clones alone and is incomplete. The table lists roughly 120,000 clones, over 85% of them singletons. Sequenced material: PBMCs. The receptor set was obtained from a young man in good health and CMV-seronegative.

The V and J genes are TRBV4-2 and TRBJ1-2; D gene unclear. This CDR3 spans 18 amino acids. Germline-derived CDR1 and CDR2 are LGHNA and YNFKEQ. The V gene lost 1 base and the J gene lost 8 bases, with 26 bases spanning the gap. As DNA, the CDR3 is TGTGCCAGCAGCCAAGTTACGAAAGCCCGGCCATCCCCGAGGGGCTACACCTTC. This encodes CASSQVTKARPSPRGYTF.

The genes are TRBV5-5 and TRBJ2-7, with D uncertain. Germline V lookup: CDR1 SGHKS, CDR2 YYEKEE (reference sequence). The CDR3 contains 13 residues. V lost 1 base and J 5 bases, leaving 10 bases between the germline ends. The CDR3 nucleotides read TGTGCCAGCAGCTTGAGGATCAGGAACGAGCAGTACTTC. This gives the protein CASSLRIRNEQYF.

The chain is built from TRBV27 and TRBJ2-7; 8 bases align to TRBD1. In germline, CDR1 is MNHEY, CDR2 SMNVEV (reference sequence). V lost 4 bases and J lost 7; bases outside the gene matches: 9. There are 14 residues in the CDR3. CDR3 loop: CASSSPQGAWEQYF. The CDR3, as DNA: TGTGCCAGCAGTTCACCCCAGGGGGCTTGGGAGCAGTACTTC.

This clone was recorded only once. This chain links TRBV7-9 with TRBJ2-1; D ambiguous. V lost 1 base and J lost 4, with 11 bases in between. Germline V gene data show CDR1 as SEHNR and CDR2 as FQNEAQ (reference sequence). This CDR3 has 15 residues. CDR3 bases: TGTGCCAGCAGCTTAGGTCACAGCCATTACAATGAGCAGTTCTTC. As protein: CASSLGHSHYNEQFF.

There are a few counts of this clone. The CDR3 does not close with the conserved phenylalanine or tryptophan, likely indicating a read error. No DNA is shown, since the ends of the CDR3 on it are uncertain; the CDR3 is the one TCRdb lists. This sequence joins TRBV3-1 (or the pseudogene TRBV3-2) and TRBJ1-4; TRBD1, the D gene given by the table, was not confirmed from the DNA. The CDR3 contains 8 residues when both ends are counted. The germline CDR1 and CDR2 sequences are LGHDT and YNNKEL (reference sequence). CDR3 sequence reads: CASRQTGI.

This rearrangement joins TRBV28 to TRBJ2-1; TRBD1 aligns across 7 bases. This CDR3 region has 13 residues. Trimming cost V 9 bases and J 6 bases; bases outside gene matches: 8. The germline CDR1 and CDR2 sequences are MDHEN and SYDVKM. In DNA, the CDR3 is TGTGCCAGTAGGACAGGTTCCCCCAATGAGCAGTTCTTC. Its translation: CASRTGSPNEQFF.

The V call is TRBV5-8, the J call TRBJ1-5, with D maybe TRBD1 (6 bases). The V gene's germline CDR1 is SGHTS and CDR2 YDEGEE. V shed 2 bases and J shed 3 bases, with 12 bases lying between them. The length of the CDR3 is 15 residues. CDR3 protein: CASSFRTVSNQPQHF. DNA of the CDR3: TGTGCCAGCAGCTTCAGGACAGTCTCCAATCAGCCCCAGCATTTT.

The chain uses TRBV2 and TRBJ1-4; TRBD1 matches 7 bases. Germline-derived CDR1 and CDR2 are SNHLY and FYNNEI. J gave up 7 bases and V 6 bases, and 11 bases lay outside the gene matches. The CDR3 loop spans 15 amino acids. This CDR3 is CASSPLKGAREKLFF. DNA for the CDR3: TGTGCCAGCAGCCCTCTTAAGGGGGCGCGTGAAAAACTGTTTTTT.

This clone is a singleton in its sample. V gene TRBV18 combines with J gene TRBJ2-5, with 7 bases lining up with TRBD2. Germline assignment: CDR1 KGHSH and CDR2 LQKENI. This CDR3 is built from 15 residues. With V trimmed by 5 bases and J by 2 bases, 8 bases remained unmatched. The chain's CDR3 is CASSAAWGGQETQYF. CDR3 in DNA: TGTGCCAGCTCAGCGGCATGGGGAGGGCAAGAGACCCAGTACTTC.

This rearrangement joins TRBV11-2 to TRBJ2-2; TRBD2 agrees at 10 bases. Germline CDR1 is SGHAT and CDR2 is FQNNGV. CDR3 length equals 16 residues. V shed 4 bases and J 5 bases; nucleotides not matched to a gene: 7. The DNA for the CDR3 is TGTGCCAGCAGCTACCCTAGCGGGGGTCGGACCGGGGAGCTGTTTTTT. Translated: CASSYPSGGRTGELFF.

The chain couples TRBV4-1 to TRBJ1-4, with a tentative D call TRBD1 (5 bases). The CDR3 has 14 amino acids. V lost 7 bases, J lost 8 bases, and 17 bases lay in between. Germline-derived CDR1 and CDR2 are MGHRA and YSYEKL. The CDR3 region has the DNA TGCGCCAGCAACCGACGGCAGGGCGACGAAAAACTGTTTTTT. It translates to CASNRRQGDEKLFF.

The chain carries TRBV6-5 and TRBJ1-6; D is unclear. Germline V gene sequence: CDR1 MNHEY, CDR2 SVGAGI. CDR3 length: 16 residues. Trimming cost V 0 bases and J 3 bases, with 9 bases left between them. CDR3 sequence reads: CASSYSSVIYNSPLHF. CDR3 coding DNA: TGTGCCAGCAGTTACTCGTCAGTTATCTATAATTCACCCCTCCACTTT.

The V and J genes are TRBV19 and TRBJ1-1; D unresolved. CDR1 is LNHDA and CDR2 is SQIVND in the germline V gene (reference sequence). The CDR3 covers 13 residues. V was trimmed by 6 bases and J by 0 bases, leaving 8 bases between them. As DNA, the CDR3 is TGTGCCAGTAGGACACCCATGAACACTGAAGCTTTCTTT. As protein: CASRTPMNTEAFF.

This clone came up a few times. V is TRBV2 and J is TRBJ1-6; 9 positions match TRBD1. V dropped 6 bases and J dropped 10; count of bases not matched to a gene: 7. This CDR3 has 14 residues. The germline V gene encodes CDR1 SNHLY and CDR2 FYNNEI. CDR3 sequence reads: CASSSPGQGSPLHF. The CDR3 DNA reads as TGTGCCAGCAGCAGCCCGGGACAGGGATCACCCCTCCACTTT.

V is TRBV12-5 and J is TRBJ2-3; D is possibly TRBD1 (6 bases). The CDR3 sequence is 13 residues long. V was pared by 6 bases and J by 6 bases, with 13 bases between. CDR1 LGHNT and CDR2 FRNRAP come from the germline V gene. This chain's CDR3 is CASGPGVPDTQYF. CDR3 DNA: TGTGCTAGTGGCCCAGGGGTTCCGGATACGCAGTATTTT.

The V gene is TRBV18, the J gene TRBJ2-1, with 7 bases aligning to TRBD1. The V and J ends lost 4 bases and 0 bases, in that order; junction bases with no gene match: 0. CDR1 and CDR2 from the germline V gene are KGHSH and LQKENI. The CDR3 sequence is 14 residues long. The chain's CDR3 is CASSRDSSYNEQFF. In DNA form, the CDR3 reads TGTGCCAGCTCACGGGACAGCTCCTACAATGAGCAGTTCTTC.

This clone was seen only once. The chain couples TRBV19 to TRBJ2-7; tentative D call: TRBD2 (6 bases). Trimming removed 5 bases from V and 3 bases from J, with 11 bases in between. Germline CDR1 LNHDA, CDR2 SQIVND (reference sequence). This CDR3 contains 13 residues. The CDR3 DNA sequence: TGTGCCAGTAGTCCACGGGACTTCTACGAGCAGTACTTC. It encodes CASSPRDFYEQYF.

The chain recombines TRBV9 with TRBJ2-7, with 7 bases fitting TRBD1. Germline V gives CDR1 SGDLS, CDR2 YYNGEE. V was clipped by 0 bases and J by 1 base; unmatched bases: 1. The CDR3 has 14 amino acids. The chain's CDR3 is CASSVAQGSYEQYF. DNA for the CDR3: TGTGCCAGCAGCGTAGCACAGGGGTCCTACGAGCAGTACTTC.

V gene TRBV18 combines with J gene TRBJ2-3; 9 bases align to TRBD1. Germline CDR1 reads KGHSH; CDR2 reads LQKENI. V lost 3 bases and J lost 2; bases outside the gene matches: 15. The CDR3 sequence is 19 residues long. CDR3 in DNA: TGTGCCAGCTCACCGATCTTACAGGGGGCTAACTACTTCACAGATACGCAGTATTTT. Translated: CASSPILQGANYFTDTQYF.

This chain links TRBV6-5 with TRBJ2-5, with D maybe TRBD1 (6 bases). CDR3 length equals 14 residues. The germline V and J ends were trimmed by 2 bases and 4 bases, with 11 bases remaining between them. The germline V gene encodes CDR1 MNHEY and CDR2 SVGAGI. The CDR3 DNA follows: TGTGCCAGCAGTTACCCCCGGGACACAGAGACCCAGTACTTC. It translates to CASSYPRDTETQYF.

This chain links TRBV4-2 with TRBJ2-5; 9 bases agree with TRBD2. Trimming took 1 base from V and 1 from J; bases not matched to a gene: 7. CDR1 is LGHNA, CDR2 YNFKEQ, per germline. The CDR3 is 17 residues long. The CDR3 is CASSQGLAGRIQETQYF. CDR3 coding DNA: TGTGCCAGCAGCCAAGGGCTAGCGGGGAGGATCCAAGAGACCCAGTACTTC.

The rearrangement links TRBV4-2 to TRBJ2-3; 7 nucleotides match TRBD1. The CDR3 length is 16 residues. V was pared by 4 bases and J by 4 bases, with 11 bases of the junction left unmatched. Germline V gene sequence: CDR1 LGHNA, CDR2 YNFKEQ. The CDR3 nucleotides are TGTGCCAGCAGCCGGGACAGACAGATAGGGGCAGATACGCAGTATTTT. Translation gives CASSRDRQIGADTQYF.

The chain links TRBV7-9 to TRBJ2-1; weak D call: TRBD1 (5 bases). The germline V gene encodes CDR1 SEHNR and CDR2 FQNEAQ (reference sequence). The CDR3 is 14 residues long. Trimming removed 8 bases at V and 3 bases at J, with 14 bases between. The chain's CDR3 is CASANGQGYNEQFF. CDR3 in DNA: TGTGCCAGCGCTAACGGGCAGGGCTACAATGAGCAGTTCTTC.

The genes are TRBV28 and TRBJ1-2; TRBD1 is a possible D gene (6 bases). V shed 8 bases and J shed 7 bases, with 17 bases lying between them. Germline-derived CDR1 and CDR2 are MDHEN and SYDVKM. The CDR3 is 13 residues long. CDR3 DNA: TGTGCCAGCGCCCCAGGGGATGTGGGTGGCTACACCTTC. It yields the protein CASAPGDVGGYTF.

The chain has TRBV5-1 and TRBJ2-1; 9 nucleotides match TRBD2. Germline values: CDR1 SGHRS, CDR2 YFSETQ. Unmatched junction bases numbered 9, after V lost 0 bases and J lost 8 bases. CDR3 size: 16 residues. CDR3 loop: CASSLVAGALRDEQFF. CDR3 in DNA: TGCGCCAGCAGCTTGGTAGCGGGGGCCCTGAGGGATGAGCAGTTCTTC.

CDR3 DNA: TGTGCCAGCAGTCCCACCGGTCCAGGGTGGGCTGATAGAGACTCTGGGGCCAACGTCCTGACTTTC. Translated, it gives CASSPTGPGWADRDSGANVLTF. The rearrangement uses TRBV27 and TRBJ2-6, with D possibly TRBD1 on 5 matching bases. V lost 5 bases, J lost 0 bases, and 29 bases lay in between. Germline V gene sequence: CDR1 MNHEY, CDR2 SMNVEV (reference sequence). The CDR3 loop spans 22 amino acids.

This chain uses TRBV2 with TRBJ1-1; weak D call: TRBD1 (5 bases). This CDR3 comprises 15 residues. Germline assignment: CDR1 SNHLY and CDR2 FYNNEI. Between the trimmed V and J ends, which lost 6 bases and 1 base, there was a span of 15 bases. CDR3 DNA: TGTGCCAGCAGAGGGAGTGGGGGAGGGAACACTGAAGCTTTCTTT. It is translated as CASRGSGGGNTEAFF.